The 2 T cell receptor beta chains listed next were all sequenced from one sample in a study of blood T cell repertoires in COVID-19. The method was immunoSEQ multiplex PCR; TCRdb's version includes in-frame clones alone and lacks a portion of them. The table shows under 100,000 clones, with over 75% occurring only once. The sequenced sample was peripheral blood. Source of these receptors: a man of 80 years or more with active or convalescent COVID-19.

In nucleotides, the CDR3 is TGCGCCAGCAGACAGATTCAGGGTACTGAAGCTTTCTTT. It specifies CASRQIQGTEAFF. The rearrangement links TRBV5-1 to TRBJ1-1; weak D call: TRBD1 (5 bases). CDR3 length: 13 residues. Deletions cut 5 bases from V and 5 bases from J, with 13 bases between. CDR1 is SGHRS, CDR2 YFSETQ, per germline.

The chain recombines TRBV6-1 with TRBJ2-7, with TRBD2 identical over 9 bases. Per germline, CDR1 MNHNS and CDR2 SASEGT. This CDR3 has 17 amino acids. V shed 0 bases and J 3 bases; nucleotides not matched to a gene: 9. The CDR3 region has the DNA TGTGCCAGCAGTGAAGCGCTTCTTAGCGGGGGCCGCTACGAGCAGTACTTC. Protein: CASSEALLSGGRYEQYF.